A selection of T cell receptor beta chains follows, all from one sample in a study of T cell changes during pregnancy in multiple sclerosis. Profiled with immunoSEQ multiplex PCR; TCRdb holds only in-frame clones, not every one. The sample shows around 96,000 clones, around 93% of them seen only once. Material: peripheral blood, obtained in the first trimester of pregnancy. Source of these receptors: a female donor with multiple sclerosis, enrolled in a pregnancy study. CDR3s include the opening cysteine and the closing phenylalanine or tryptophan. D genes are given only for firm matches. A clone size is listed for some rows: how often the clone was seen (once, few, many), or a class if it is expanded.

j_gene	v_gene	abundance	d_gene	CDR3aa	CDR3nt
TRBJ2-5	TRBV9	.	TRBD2	CASSAGLAGGIETQYF	TGTGCCAGCAGCGCAGGTTTAGCGGGGGGGATTGAGACCCAGTACTTC
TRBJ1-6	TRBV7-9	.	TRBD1	CASSRTGEERRPLHF	TGTGCCAGCAGTAGGACAGGGGAAGAGAGGCGGCCCCTCCACTTT
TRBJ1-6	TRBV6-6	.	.	CASSTGFGDSPLHF	TGTGCCAGCAGCACAGGGTTTGGGGATTCACCCCTCCACTTT
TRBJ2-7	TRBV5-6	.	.	CASSSGTATYEQYF	TGTGCCAGCAGCTCCGGGACTGCCACCTACGAGCAGTACTTC
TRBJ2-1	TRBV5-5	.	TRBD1	CASSPGQGILFF	TGTGCCAGCAGCCCGGGACAGGGTATTCTGTTCTTC
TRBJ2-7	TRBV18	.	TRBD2	CASSPERGAYEQYF	TGTGCCAGCTCACCAGAGCGGGGGGCCTACGAGCAGTACTTC
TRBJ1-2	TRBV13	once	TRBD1	CASSTRQGVYGYTF	TGTGCCAGCAGCACCCGACAGGGAGTCTATGGCTACACCTTC
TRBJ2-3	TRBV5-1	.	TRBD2	CASSLEISGGAIADTQYF	TGCGCCAGCAGCTTGGAAATCAGCGGGGGGGCCATTGCTGATACGCAGTATTTT
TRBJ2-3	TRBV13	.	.	CASSLNLDSHSTDTQYF	TGTGCCAGCAGCTTAAATTTGGACAGCCATAGCACAGATACGCAGTATTTT
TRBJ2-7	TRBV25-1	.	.	CASSESGRGRSEQYF	TGTGCCAGCAGTGAATCGGGCAGGGGCCGCTCCGAGCAGTACTTC
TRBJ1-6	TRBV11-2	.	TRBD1	CASSLVIGQGDNSPLHF	TGTGCCAGCAGCTTAGTGATTGGACAGGGCGATAATTCACCCCTCCACTTT
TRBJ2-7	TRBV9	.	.	CASSSGESPLYEQYF	TGTGCCAGCAGCTCAGGGGAATCCCCGTTGTACGAGCAGTACTTC
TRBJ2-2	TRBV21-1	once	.	CASSKIGREDTGELFF	TGTGCCAGCAGCAAAATCGGCAGGGAGGACACCGGGGAGCTGTTTTTT
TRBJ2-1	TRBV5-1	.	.	CASSEDSTYNEQFF	TGCGCCAGCAGCGAGGACAGTACCTACAATGAGCAGTTCTTC
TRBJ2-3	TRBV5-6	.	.	CASRAGTYSRTDTQYF	TGTGCCAGCAGGGCCGGGACTTATTCTCGCACAGATACGCAGTATTTT
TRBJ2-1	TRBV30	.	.	CAWSVRRNDEQFF	TGTGCCTGGAGTGTACGCAGAAACGATGAGCAGTTCTTC
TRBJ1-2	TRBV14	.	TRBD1	CASSPNRGHYGYTF	TGTGCCAGCAGCCCAAACAGGGGACACTATGGCTACACCTTC
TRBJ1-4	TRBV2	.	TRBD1	CASSPGTGFIVDEKLFF	TGTGCCAGCAGTCCCGGGACAGGGTTTATCGTGGATGAAAAACTGTTTTTT
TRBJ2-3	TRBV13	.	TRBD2	CASSLGAGGLTDTQYF	TGTGCCAGCAGCTTAGGGGCGGGGGGGCTCACAGATACGCAGTATTTT
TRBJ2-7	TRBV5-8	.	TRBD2	CASSGTNYEQYF	TGTGCCAGCAGCGGGACTAACTACGAGCAGTACTTC
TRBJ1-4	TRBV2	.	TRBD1	CASKTPGGAATNEKLFF	TGTGCCAGCAAAACCCCAGGGGGCGCAGCGACTAATGAAAAACTGTTTTTT
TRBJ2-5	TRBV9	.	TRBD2	CASSVSGGVQETQYF	TGTGCCAGCAGCGTTAGCGGGGGGGTTCAAGAGACCCAGTACTTC
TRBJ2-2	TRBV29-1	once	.	CSVGQGNTGELFF	TGCAGCGTGGGGCAGGGGAACACCGGGGAGCTGTTTTTT
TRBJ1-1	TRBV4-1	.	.	CATSRGAGTEAFF	TGCGCGACCTCGCGGGGAGCCGGCACTGAAGCTTTCTTT
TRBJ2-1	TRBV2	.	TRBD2	CASCSGTSGGGVSYNEQFF	TGTGCCAGCTGTTCAGGGACTAGCGGGGGGGGAGTCTCCTACAATGAGCAGTTCTTC
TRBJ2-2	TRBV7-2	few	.	CASSLELAGGELFF	TGTGCCAGCAGCTTAGAACTAGCCGGCGGGGAGCTGTTTTTT
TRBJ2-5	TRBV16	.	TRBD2	CASSQSKGRGLEETQYF	TGTGCCAGCAGCCAATCAAAGGGCAGGGGACTAGAAGAGACCCAGTACTTC
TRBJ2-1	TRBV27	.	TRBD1	CASSSGTASYNEQFF	TGTGCCAGCAGTTCCGGGACAGCCTCCTACAATGAGCAGTTCTTC
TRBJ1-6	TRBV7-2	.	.	CASSLRDNSPLHF	TGTGCCAGCAGCTTAAGAGATAATTCACCCCTCCACTTT
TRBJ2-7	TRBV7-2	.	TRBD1	CASRHRGAEYEQYF	TGTGCCAGCAGACACAGGGGAGCAGAGTACGAGCAGTACTTC
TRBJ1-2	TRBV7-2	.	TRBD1	CASSLGDRRRNYGYTF	TGTGCCAGCAGCTTAGGGGACAGGAGACGGAACTATGGCTACACCTTC
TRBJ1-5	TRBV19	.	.	CASRVESNQPQHF	TGTGCCAGTAGAGTGGAGAGCAATCAGCCCCAGCATTTT
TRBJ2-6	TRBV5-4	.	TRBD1	CASIPFWGQLDSGANVLTF	TGTGCCAGCATCCCTTTCTGGGGACAGCTCGACTCTGGGGCCAACGTCCTGACTTTC
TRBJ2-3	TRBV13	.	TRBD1	CASSLGDRATDTQYF	TGTGCCAGCAGCTTAGGGGACAGGGCCACAGATACGCAGTATTTT
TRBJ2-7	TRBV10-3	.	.	CAISESITGLGAYEQYF	TGTGCCATCAGTGAGTCTATAACAGGGCTTGGGGCCTACGAGCAGTACTTC
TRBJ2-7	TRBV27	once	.	CASSPNLLYEQYF	TGTGCCAGCAGCCCTAATCTGTTGTACGAGCAGTACTTC
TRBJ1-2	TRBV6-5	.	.	CASSYEQGWGYGYTF	TGTGCCAGCAGTTACGAACAGGGATGGGGCTATGGCTACACCTTC
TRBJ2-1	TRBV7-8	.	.	CASSRLRTRTGSYNEQFF	TGTGCCAGCAGCCGCCTGCGCACTAGAACTGGAAGCTACAATGAGCAGTTCTTC
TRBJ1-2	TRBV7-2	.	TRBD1	CASSPPGRGRRGYTF	TGTGCCAGCAGTCCGCCCGGCAGGGGGCGTAGGGGCTACACCTTC
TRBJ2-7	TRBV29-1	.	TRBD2	CSVWGGSSYEQYF	TGCAGCGTTTGGGGCGGGAGCTCCTACGAGCAGTACTTC